These 26 T cell receptor beta chains share one sample of origin, sequenced in a study of CD8+ T cells in alopecia areata. Described treatment: oral pan-JAK inhibitor, 5-10 mg twice daily. Investigators isolated RNA and reverse transcribed it into cDNA to act as the sequencing template. The method was immunoSEQ multiplex PCR; TCRdb's version includes in-frame clones alone and lacks a portion of them. This sample has about 200,000 clones, with roughly 60% found just once. The sequences come from CD4+ T cells sorted from blood, collected at week 24, from a patient treated with tofacitinib. All receptors derive from a human donor with alopecia areata.

The chain recombines TRBV7-2 with TRBJ2-3, with D possibly TRBD2 on 6 matching bases. Trimming took 2 bases from V and 2 from J, leaving 14 bases between them. The germline gives CDR1 SGHTA, CDR2 FQGNSA. This CDR3 contains 16 residues. Here the CDR3 DNA reads TGTGCCAGCAGCTTAAGAGTGGCGGGACCCACAGATACGCAGTATTTT. This translates into CASSLRVAGPTDTQYF.

A single count supports this clone. This chain links TRBV2 with TRBJ2-1; weak D call: TRBD1 (6 bases). Germline CDR1 reads SNHLY; CDR2 reads FYNNEI. V lost 2 bases and J lost 16, with 12 bases in between. This CDR3 has 11 amino acids. The CDR3 region has the DNA TGTGCCAGCAGTGAAACGGGACATTATTTCTTC. Its protein is CASSETGHYFF. The full variable domain, rest sourced from reference TRBV2 and TRBJ2-1, is EPEVTQTPSHQVTQMGQEVILRCVPISNHLYFYWYRQILGQKVEFLVSFYNNEISEKSEIFDDQFSVERPDGSNFTLKIRSTKLEDSAMYFCASSETGHYFFGPGTRLTVL.

This clone was seen more than once but under ten times. The genes are TRBV5-1 and TRBJ2-5; TRBD1 agrees at 8 bases. Per the germline V gene, CDR1 is SGHRS and CDR2 is YFSETQ. The CDR3 consists of 15 residues. The V and J ends lost 3 bases and 3 bases, in that order; junction bases with no gene match: 7. CDR3 protein: CASSSNRQGKETQYF. Written as DNA, the CDR3 is TGCGCCAGCAGCTCGAACCGACAGGGGAAAGAGACCCAGTACTTC.

This clone was detected only a few times. V usage is TRBV7-9 and J usage is TRBJ2-4, with a possible D match to TRBD1 (7 bases). The CDR3 runs to 15 residues. Trimming cost V 5 bases and J 8 bases, with 19 bases left between them. Germline V lookup: CDR1 SEHNR, CDR2 FQNEAQ (reference sequence). CDR3 nucleotide sequence: TGTGCCAGCAGCCCCGACAGGGTTAGGGGGGACATTCAGTACTTC. This gives the protein CASSPDRVRGDIQYF.

The J gene is TRBJ2-1, the V gene TRBV7-9; TRBD2 matches at 13 bases. The ends lost 0 bases at V and 4 bases at J; junction bases unmatched: 3. This CDR3 spans 17 amino acids. In germline, CDR1 is SEHNR, CDR2 FQNEAQ (reference sequence). The CDR3 DNA sequence: TGTGCCAGCAGCTTAGCGACTAGCGGGGGGCTTTACAATGAGCAGTTCTTC. As protein: CASSLATSGGLYNEQFF.

The V call is TRBV5-4, the J call TRBJ2-1, with unresolved D. CDR1 is SGHNT and CDR2 is YYREEE in the germline V gene (reference sequence). Trimming removed 2 bases at V and 3 bases at J, with 12 bases between. The CDR3 loop spans 15 amino acids. The CDR3 here is CASSLPVPNYNEQFF. The CDR3 DNA reads TGTGCCAGCAGCTTACCAGTGCCCAACTACAATGAGCAGTTCTTC.

This chain connects TRBV4-1 to TRBJ2-3; D is tentatively TRBD1 or TRBD2 (5 bases each). The V gene's germline CDR1 is MGHRA and CDR2 YSYEKL. V lost 4 bases and J 4 bases, leaving 12 bases between the germline ends. This CDR3 comprises 14 residues. The CDR3 loop is CASSPWMGADTQYF. CDR3 DNA: TGCGCCAGCAGCCCTTGGATGGGGGCAGATACGCAGTATTTT.

The V call is TRBV5-1, the J call TRBJ2-7; D gene unclear. In germline, CDR1 is SGHRS, CDR2 YFSETQ. The V and J ends lost 1 base and 0 bases respectively, with 11 bases between them. The CDR3 is 15 amino acids. CDR3 sequence: CASSLFGESSYEQYF. CDR3 DNA sequence: TGCGCCAGCAGCTTGTTTGGTGAGAGCTCCTACGAGCAGTACTTC.

This clone was picked up many times. The rearrangement uses TRBV6-6 and TRBJ2-2; D gene unclear. This CDR3 contains 16 residues. Trimming cost V 0 bases and J 6 bases, with 14 bases left between them. Germline V gene lookup returns CDR1 MNHNY and CDR2 SVGAGI (reference sequence). CDR3 residues: CASSYSAPEFSGELFF. The CDR3 DNA sequence: TGTGCCAGCAGTTACTCGGCACCTGAGTTCTCCGGGGAGCTGTTTTTT.

Here the CDR3 DNA reads TGTGCCACCAGGAGACAGTTGAACACTGAAGCTTTCTTT. Translation gives CATRRQLNTEAFF. The gene calls are TRBV15 and TRBJ1-1; perhaps TRBD1 as D (5 bases). V lost 6 bases and J lost 0, with 8 bases in between. Looked up from germline, CDR1 is LNHNV and CDR2 is YYDKDF (reference sequence). The CDR3 runs 13 residues.

The gene calls are TRBV7-3 and TRBJ2-7; possibly TRBD2 for D (6 bases). In germline, CDR1 is SGHTA, CDR2 FQGTGA. The ends were cut back, 4 bases at V and 2 bases at J, with 9 bases in the middle. This CDR3 region has 13 residues. CDR3 DNA: TGTGCCAGCAGCTCGGAGGGAGCCTACGAGCAGTACTTC. Its translation is CASSSEGAYEQYF.

V gene TRBV5-1 combines with J gene TRBJ2-7, with D perhaps matching TRBD2 (6 bases). Germline values: CDR1 SGHRS, CDR2 YFSETQ. This CDR3 is 14 amino acids long. V was cut by 5 bases and J by 1 base, with 13 bases left in between. The CDR3 spells CASRAGTVSYEQYF. The CDR3 DNA sequence: TGCGCCAGCAGAGCCGGGACTGTATCCTACGAGCAGTACTTC.

The chain joins TRBV29-1 to TRBJ1-1; D uncertain. The V gene's germline CDR1 is SQVTM and CDR2 ANQGSEA. V was shortened by 0 bases and J by 6 bases, with 14 bases between the two germline ends. This CDR3 has 14 amino acids. In DNA form, the CDR3 reads TGCAGCGTTGAAGATCGCGGGGTCTGGCCTGAAGCTTTCTTT. This sequence encodes CSVEDRGVWPEAFF. The whole variable domain, filled in from reference TRBV29-1 and TRBJ1-1, reads SAVISQKPSRDICQRGTSLTIQCQVDSQVTMMFWYRQQPGQSLTLIATANQGSEATYESGFVIDKFPISRPNLTFSTLTVSNMSPEDSSIYLCSVEDRGVWPEAFFGQGTRLTVV.

V is TRBV27 and J is TRBJ2-7, with 7 bases fitting TRBD1. J was trimmed by 4 bases and V by 8 bases; bases with no gene match: 17. Germline V gives CDR1 MNHEY, CDR2 SMNVEV (reference sequence). The CDR3 is made up of 16 amino acids. The CDR3 DNA reads as TGTGCCAGCCCCCGGACTTCAAAAGACAGGGTGTACGAGCAGTACTTC. Its protein product is CASPRTSKDRVYEQYF.

As for this clone: The junction shows a germline mismatch at one end, possibly a read error. The rearrangement links TRBV5-6 to TRBJ2-3; D is unclear. The CDR3 is made up of 11 amino acids. Germline loops: CDR1 SGHDT, CDR2 YYEEEE. CDR3 sequence reads: CASSFTNTQYF. The CDR3 DNA is TGTGCCAGCAGCTTCACAAATACGCAGTATTTT. The entire variable domain, with the rest obtained from reference TRBV5-6 and TRBJ2-3, is as follows: DAGVTQSPTHLIKTRGQQVTLRCSPKSGHDTVSWYQQALGQGPQFIFQYYEEEERQRGNFPDRFSGHQFPNYSSELNVNALLLGDSALYLCASSFTNTQYFGPGTRLTVL.

A few counts support this clone. The chain couples TRBV10-3 to TRBJ2-1; 13 bases map to TRBD2. V shed 4 bases and J 9 bases; nucleotides not matched to a gene: 18. Germline values: CDR1 ENHRY, CDR2 SYGVKD. This CDR3 comprises 19 residues. The chain's CDR3 is CAISAHPRLAGGPTGEQFF. DNA of the CDR3: TGTGCCATCAGTGCCCATCCGAGACTAGCGGGGGGACCGACTGGTGAGCAGTTCTTC.

This clone was counted only a few times. J is TRBJ2-7 and V is TRBV7-2, with 12 bases fitting TRBD1. CDR3 length: 15 amino acids. Germline CDR1 and CDR2: SGHTA and FQGNSA. Trimming removed 1 base from V and 3 bases from J; junction bases left unmatched: 1. This chain's CDR3 is CASSLGDRGRYEQYF. DNA for the CDR3: TGTGCCAGCAGCTTAGGGGACAGGGGGCGCTACGAGCAGTACTTC.

A single count supports this clone. The V gene is TRBV7-3, the J gene TRBJ2-2; D is perhaps TRBD1 (6 bases). This CDR3 region has 15 residues. Trimming removed 5 bases at V and 7 bases at J, with 17 bases between. The germline CDR1 and CDR2 sequences are SGHTA and FQGTGA. CDR3 DNA: TGTGCCAGCAGCCCGGCCCCCAGGGGAAACGGGGAGCTGTTTTTT. The encoded protein is CASSPAPRGNGELFF.

This clone was recorded a few times. This chain joins TRBV11-3 and TRBJ2-2; D remains unclear. The CDR3 has 14 residues. V lost 4 bases and J lost 0, with 6 bases in between. CDR1 SGHNT and CDR2 YENEEA come from the germline V gene. The CDR3 DNA follows: TGTGCCAGCAGCTACACTTCGAACACCGGGGAGCTGTTTTTT. Translation: CASSYTSNTGELFF. The whole variable domain, filled in from reference TRBV11-3 and TRBJ2-2, reads EAGVVQSPRYKIIEKKQPVAFWCNPISGHNTLYWYLQNLGQGPELLIRYENEEAVDDSQLPKDRFSAERLKGVDSTLKIQPAELGDSAVYLCASSYTSNTGELFFGEGSRLTVL.

Concerning this clone: A single base is all that separates this from a far larger clone, so a read error is likely. The chain is built from TRBV5-1 and TRBJ2-3; D uncertain. V was pared by 3 bases and J by 0 bases, with 8 bases between. The CDR3 runs to 14 residues. Germline V lookup: CDR1 SGHRS, CDR2 YFSETQ. This chain's CDR3 is CASSSLLSTDTQYF. The CDR3 DNA follows: TGCGCCAGCAGCTCCCTGCTCAGCACAGATACGCAGTATTTT.

In this sample, this clone turned up a few times. The chain has TRBV10-3 and TRBJ2-5; a weak D match, TRBD2 (5 bases). The germline gives CDR1 ENHRY, CDR2 SYGVKD. CDR3 length: 11 amino acids. Trimming shortened V by 10 bases and J by 4 bases, and 10 bases separated the two germline ends. This CDR3 reads CATQSGETQYF. CDR3 coding DNA: TGTGCCACACAAAGCGGAGAGACCCAGTACTTC.

This clone appeared a few times. The chain employs TRBV2 and TRBJ2-7; D ambiguous. The CDR3 totals 14 residues. Trimming removed 2 bases from V and 3 bases from J, with 11 bases in between. Germline values: CDR1 SNHLY, CDR2 FYNNEI. The CDR3 region has the DNA TGTGCCAGCAGTGAATCAATCTTGAACTACGAGCAGTACTTC. This translates into CASSESILNYEQYF.

J is TRBJ1-3 and V is TRBV29-1, with D uncertain. The CDR3 extends over 14 amino acids. The V end lost 4 bases, the J end lost 3 bases, and 13 bases lay between the germline ends. Germline loops: CDR1 SQVTM, CDR2 ANQGSEA. The CDR3 nucleotides read TGCAGCGTTGTGAGTCCGGCTCGTGGAAACACCATATATTTT. Encoded protein: CSVVSPARGNTIYF.

The chain employs TRBV14 and TRBJ2-7; the D is unclear. V was clipped by 4 bases and J by 4 bases, with 14 bases between them. Germline-derived CDR1 and CDR2 are SGHDN and FVKESK. The CDR3 spans 14 residues. The CDR3 sequence is CASSPLLESYEQYF. The CDR3 DNA follows: TGTGCCAGCAGCCCCCTCCTTGAGTCGTACGAGCAGTACTTC. Variable domain in full (rest from reference TRBV14 and TRBJ2-7): EAGVTQFPSHSVIEKGQTVTLRCDPISGHDNLYWYRRVMGKEIKFLLHFVKESKQDESGMPNNRFLAERTGGTYSTLKVQPAELEDSGVYFCASSPLLESYEQYFGPGTRLTVT.

The V gene is TRBV27, the J gene TRBJ1-3; D not resolved. This CDR3 is 16 amino acids long. Trimming cost V 0 bases and J 0 bases, with 9 bases left between them. Germline-derived CDR1 and CDR2 are MNHEY and SMNVEV (reference sequence). CDR3 DNA: TGTGCCAGCAGTTTATCTGGGGAGATCTCTGGAAACACCATATATTTT. It codes for CASSLSGEISGNTIYF.

The chain recombines TRBV2 with TRBJ1-2, with D tentatively TRBD1 (5 bases). The germline V gene has CDR1 SNHLY and CDR2 FYNNEI. The CDR3 has 14 residues. V was pared by 6 bases and J by 5 bases, with 16 bases between. Here the CDR3 DNA reads TGTGCCAGCAGGACATCCGACAGAGTATATGGCTACACCTTC. It specifies CASRTSDRVYGYTF.